Each of the 10 T cell receptor beta chains below was sequenced from the same sample in a study of vaccination and CD4 T cells after COVID-19 (dated by TCRdb to the early 2020s). Their recognized antigens are unknown. Library generation was performed with PCR. Sequenced on an Illumina iSeq 100. DNA from cultured CD4+ T cells underwent TCR sequencing with the Oncomine TCR Beta short-read assay at the Johns Hopkins FTIC core. TCRdb cleaned the public reads at Q25 with fastp, built clones with MiXCR and kept in-frame beta chains. Rows with a matching CDR3 protein are joined into one entry that keeps the most common DNA and genes. For this sample there are 4,600 or so distinct CDR3 sequences; around two fifths appear just once. The ten top clones hold about 38% of the sample. The treatment or condition label for this specimen denotes: approximately nine-day PBMC culture with coronavirus spike peptide pools or control peptides (ViraFEST assay).

Sequencing was done on a sample of CD4+ T cells from blood, cultured in vitro. The source of these receptors is a human donor who had recovered from COVID-19.

The chain has TRBV6-2 or TRBV6-3 and TRBJ1-2, with a weak D call TRBD1 (6 bases). Per the germline V gene, CDR1 is MNHEY and CDR2 is SVGEGT. CDR3 length: 15 residues. The V and J ends lost 5 bases and 4 bases respectively, with 17 bases between them. The CDR3 spells CASSRGGTAFYGYTF. The CDR3 DNA is TGTGCCAGCAGTAGGGGGGGTACCGCTTTCTATGGCTACACCTTC.

The V gene is TRBV2, the J gene TRBJ2-1; D may be TRBD1 (6 bases). CDR3 length equals 17 residues. Germline CDR1 is SNHLY and CDR2 is FYNNEI. V gave up 3 bases and J gave up 2 bases, with 17 bases separating them. In DNA, the CDR3 is TGTGCCAGCAGTGACTCGCCGGGTTGGGGGCCCTACAATGAGCAGTTCTTC. Its protein is CASSDSPGWGPYNEQFF.

The chain is built from TRBV6-4 and TRBJ1-1, with D possibly matching TRBD1 (5 bases). There are 15 residues in the CDR3. CDR1 MRHNA and CDR2 SNTAGT come from the germline V gene. V was clipped by 8 bases and J by 5 bases, with 21 bases between them. The CDR3 sequence is CASRIRDPYRTEAFF. In DNA, the CDR3 is TGTGCCAGCCGGATCCGGGACCCCTACCGAACTGAAGCTTTCTTT.

The chain couples TRBV5-6 to TRBJ2-2, with D hard to call. The CDR3 has 16 residues. Germline V gene data show CDR1 as SGHDT and CDR2 as YYEEEE. With 0 bases removed from V and 0 bases from J, the gap between germline ends came to 9 bases. Written as DNA, the CDR3 is TGTGCCAGCAGCTTGGTATACAGCTCGAACACCGGGGAGCTGTTTTTT. It codes for CASSLVYSSNTGELFF.

This clonotype qualifies as large (0.1 to 1%). The gene calls are TRBV6-1 and TRBJ1-6; no reliable D call. The CDR3 runs 13 residues. Germline V CDR1 and CDR2: MNHNS, SASEGT. The germline V and J ends were trimmed by 4 bases and 9 bases, with 10 bases remaining between them. The CDR3 nucleotides are TGTGCCAGCAGTGGGCAGGATGTTTCACCCCTCCACTTT. Residues: CASSGQDVSPLHF.

V usage is TRBV4-2 and J usage is TRBJ2-2, with unresolved D. The CDR3 runs 14 residues. Germline values: CDR1 LGHNA, CDR2 YNFKEQ. V was shortened by 4 bases and J by 7 bases, with 13 bases between the two germline ends. The CDR3 reads CASSPKVGIGELFF. CDR3 bases: TGTGCCAGCAGCCCAAAGGTGGGCATCGGGGAGCTGTTTTTT.

V and J are TRBV20-1 and TRBJ2-5, with a possible D match to TRBD1 (6 bases). CDR1 and CDR2 (germline): DFQATT, SNEGSKA (reference sequence). Trimming removed 2 bases at V and 5 bases at J, with 12 bases between. This CDR3 region has 13 residues. CDR3 region: CSARLGALETQYF. In DNA, the CDR3 is TGCAGTGCTAGATTGGGGGCACTGGAGACCCAGTACTTC.

The CDR3 nucleotides read TGCGCCAGCAGCCTAATCTCTGGAAACACCATATATTTT. Translating it yields CASSLISGNTIYF. This chain joins TRBV5-1 and TRBJ1-3; D remains ambiguous. Trimming shortened V by 4 bases and J by 0 bases, and 5 bases separated the two germline ends. CDR1 SGHRS and CDR2 YFSETQ come from the germline V gene. This CDR3 is 13 amino acids long.

The chain recombines TRBV2 with TRBJ2-7; weak D call: TRBD2 (5 bases). The CDR3 sequence is 13 residues long. The V and J ends lost 4 bases and 6 bases respectively, with 13 bases between them. Germline-derived CDR1 and CDR2 are SNHLY and FYNNEI. CDR3: CASSGVGDIEQYF. The CDR3 nucleotides read TGTGCCAGCAGTGGGGTCGGGGATATCGAGCAGTACTTC.

This clonotype occurred a few times. This chain links TRBV6-1 with TRBJ2-7; TRBD1 agrees at 9 bases. J lost 0 bases, V lost 2 bases, and 5 bases had no gene match. Looked up from germline, CDR1 is MNHNS and CDR2 is SASEGT. This CDR3 has 16 amino acids. The CDR3 spells CASSERDRGTSYEQYF. The DNA of the CDR3 is TGTGCCAGCAGTGAACGCGACAGGGGGACCTCCTACGAGCAGTACTTC.